This T cell receptor (beta chain) came from a study of memory CD4+ T cells and cytomegalovirus serostatus (dated by TCRdb to between 2018 and 2021). About the study as a whole: A total of roughly 33 healthy Belgian adults, of whom 9 were CMV seropositive and approximately 24 were CMV seronegative, were included in the cohort. The study sequenced CD4+ memory TCRbeta repertoires of a Belgian cohort with known cytomegalovirus serostatus to replicate a published TCR-based CMV serostatus classifier. Summary of the overall study and its limitations: For CMV serostatus prediction, a median bootstrapped AUC of roughly 0.94 was reached with the original framework, and a median bootstrapped AUC of roughly 0.92 was reached with a US-trained random forest. Of more than 150 previously reported CMV-associated TCRbeta sequences, approximately 70 appeared in the CD4+ memory repertoires, each in one to five individuals. On the Belgian cohort, the classifier built on the original framework reached a median bootstrapped AUC of about 0.96, with a 95% CI of 0.76-1.00. Results were interpreted as suggesting that the CMV-associated TCR signature is largely present in the CD4+ memory repertoire. Only CD4+CD45RO+ memory cells were sequenced, in contrast to the original study, which included naive and memory CD4+ and CD8+ populations.

Genomic DNA was extracted from sorted cells with the Quick-DNA Microprep Kit. TCRbeta DNA was amplified with the immunoSEQ hsTCRbeta kit following the manufacturer's protocol. TCRbeta libraries were sequenced on an Illumina MiSeq instrument. In the original analysis: After out-of-frame sequences were removed, 2,204,828 distinct TCRbeta sequences remained, averaging around 61,000 per individual. Two values were used to score each individual: the count of over 150 previously reported CMV-associated TCRbeta sequences and the total count of productive distinct TCRbeta sequences. A beta-binomial model was reimplemented in Python, and random forests from scikit-learn, run with default parameters, were trained on data from the US cohort. Classifier performance on the Belgian cohort was reported as the median AUC with percentile confidence intervals calculated over 10,000 bootstrap iterations. TCRdb carries this immuneACCESS record with in-frame sequences only. Its versions omit some clonotypes, under half of them owing to an unresolved V gene in the studies checked, with the rest unexplained. The DNA was the basis for D and trimming; V, J and clone size are from that table. The sample records about 26,000 clones, more than 60% of which are singletons. 0.68% of the sample is taken by the ten largest.

A remark on this clone: The antigen it binds to is not known. The record has no base qualities; no much larger clone is one base away.

V is pared back by 5 bases and J by 5 bases, with 12 bases lying between the germline termini. Counted from cysteine to phenylalanine, this CDR3 has 14 amino acids. The entry retains the CDR3 DNA only, 42 bases that are in frame from base 1. The germline V gene sets CDR1 to SNHLY and CDR2 to FYNNEI. A FACSAria II was used to sort memory CD4+ T cells, defined as single viable CD3+CD4+CD8-CD45RO+ cells. CMV serostatus was determined using a Roche Elecsys assay that detects serum IgG against CMV pp150, pp28, p38 and p52. Once the samples were thawed, total CD4+ T cells were enriched through positive selection using CD4 magnetic microbeads. The samples came from a separate study whose specific focus was interrogating the CD4+ T cell memory repertoire. Peripheral blood mononuclear cells were isolated and cryopreserved according to standard operating procedures, and serum was stored at -80 degrees C. Staining used CD3-PerCP (BW264/56), CD4-APC (RPA-T4), CD45RO-PE (UCHT1) and CD8-Pacific Orange (3B5) antibodies, with Sytox blue excluding non-viable cells.

The chain was built from TRBV2 and TRBJ2-2; D gene: possibly TRBD2, on 7 matching bases. Sequencing used memory CD4+ T cells from blood. The TCR was taken from an adult in good health and CMV-seronegative. The DNA sequence is TGTGCCAGCAGTCGGGGGGCCCGGACCGGGGAGCTGTTTTTT. It specifies CASSRGARTGELFF. The CDR3 plus the reference TRBV2 and TRBJ2-2 genes for the other parts give the full variable domain: EPEVTQTPSHQVTQMGQEVILRCVPISNHLYFYWYRQILGQKVEFLVSFYNNEISEKSEIFDDQFSVERPDGSNFTLKIRSTKLEDSAMYFCASSRGARTGELFFGEGSRLTVL.